These 15 T cell receptor beta chains share one sample of origin, sequenced in a study of blood T cell repertoires in COVID-19 (TCRdb year 2020). Libraries were constructed by the immunoSEQ multiplex PCR assay. TCRdb holds this immuneACCESS table with in-frame rearrangements only. Some clones are missing; in checked studies, unresolved V genes explain under half, and the rest has no known cause. The sample has more than 90,000 clones on record, approximately 85% of them singletons. Clones ranked in the top ten supply approximately 7.9% of the sample. Sequencing was performed on peripheral blood. All receptors derive from a man between 65 and 80 years old with acute or convalescent COVID-19.

The CDR3 loop is CSVEERGGTGELFF. The CDR3 DNA reads as TGCAGCGTCGAGGAGCGGGGGGGCACCGGGGAGCTGTTTTTT. The V gene is TRBV29-1, the J gene TRBJ2-2, with 10 bases lining up with TRBD2. The V segment lost 6 bases and the J segment 4 bases; nucleotides outside the gene matches: 5. The V gene's germline CDR1 is SQVTM and CDR2 ANQGSEA. This CDR3 region has 14 residues.

This clone has just a few counts. The chain carries TRBV30 and TRBJ1-5, with a possible D match to TRBD1 (5 bases). CDR3 length: 14 amino acids. The germline V and J ends were trimmed by 0 bases and 7 bases, with 13 bases remaining between them. Germline V gene lookup returns CDR1 GTSNPN and CDR2 SVGIG (reference sequence). The CDR3 coding sequence is TGTGCCTGGAGTGTGGGGGGACTACAGCAGCCCCAGCATTTT. As protein: CAWSVGGLQQPQHF.

This clone occurred a few times. The V call is TRBV11-2, the J call TRBJ2-2; perhaps TRBD2 as D (6 bases). Deletions cut 5 bases from V and 1 base from J, with 11 bases between. Germline V gene data show CDR1 as SGHAT and CDR2 as FQNNGV. The CDR3 length is 15 residues. CDR3 loop: CASSPWGENTGELFF. The CDR3 region has the DNA TGTGCCAGCAGCCCCTGGGGGGAGAACACCGGGGAGCTGTTTTTT.

This chain uses TRBV10-1 with TRBJ2-2; the match to TRBD1 covers 9 bases. V lost 6 bases, J lost 6 bases, and 5 bases stayed unmatched. Looked up from germline, CDR1 is WNHNN and CDR2 is SYGVQD (reference sequence). This CDR3 spans 14 amino acids. CDR3: CASRGTGSAGELFF. CDR3 DNA: TGCGCCAGCAGAGGGACAGGGTCGGCCGGGGAGCTGTTTTTT.

V usage is TRBV29-1 and J usage is TRBJ2-1, with D possibly matching TRBD1 (5 bases). Germline CDR1 is SQVTM and CDR2 is ANQGSEA. The length of the CDR3 is 14 residues. V lost 7 bases and J 1 base, leaving 14 bases between the germline ends. Written as DNA, the CDR3 is TGCAGCGCCCACATTGGGGCGTCCTACAATGAGCAGTTCTTC. Protein sequence: CSAHIGASYNEQFF.

The chain recombines TRBV18 with TRBJ2-7; D might be TRBD2 (6 bases). V lost 1 base and J 5 bases, leaving 9 bases between the germline ends. This CDR3 spans 13 amino acids. Germline loops: CDR1 KGHSH, CDR2 LQKENI. The CDR3 protein is CASSPLGLNEQYF. The CDR3 region has the DNA TGTGCCAGCTCACCACTGGGACTCAACGAGCAGTACTTC.

The genes are TRBV7-3 and TRBJ2-3; 13 bases fit TRBD2. Germline V gene data show CDR1 as SGHTA and CDR2 as FQGTGA. V lost 11 bases, J lost 5 bases, and 10 bases stayed unmatched. The CDR3 runs to 15 residues. In DNA, the CDR3 is TGTGCCTGCCCCGGGACTAGCGGGGTAGTAGATACGCAGTATTTT. This translates into CACPGTSGVVDTQYF.

The genes are TRBV7-3 and TRBJ2-6, with a possible D match to TRBD2 (6 bases). CDR3 length: 18 amino acids. Trimming took 2 bases from V and 0 from J, leaving 14 bases between them. CDR1 and CDR2 from the germline V gene are SGHTA and FQGTGA. For the CDR3, the DNA is TGTGCCAGCAGCTTATTTGGAGGGGCGCTCTCTGGGGCCAACGTCCTGACTTTC. It encodes CASSLFGGALSGANVLTF.

The J gene is TRBJ2-7, the V gene TRBV10-1; 8 nucleotides line up with TRBD2. The J segment lost 3 bases and the V segment lost 4 bases, leaving 5 bases of the junction unmatched. The CDR3 totals 14 residues. From germline, CDR1 is WNHNN and CDR2 SYGVQD (reference sequence). The CDR3 region has the DNA TGCGCCAGCAGTGTCGGGGGGACTAGCTACGAGCAGTACTTC. The encoded protein is CASSVGGTSYEQYF.

The chain employs TRBV2 and TRBJ1-1, with 7 bases aligning to TRBD1. This CDR3 region has 13 residues. Germline trimming cut 7 bases from V and 3 bases from J; bases unmatched to any gene: 5. Germline V gene lookup returns CDR1 SNHLY and CDR2 FYNNEI. The CDR3 sequence: CASTKDRDTEAFF. The DNA for the CDR3 is TGTGCCAGCACCAAAGACAGGGACACTGAAGCTTTCTTT.

This sequence joins TRBV6-1 and TRBJ1-2, with D tentatively TRBD1 (6 bases). Germline assignment: CDR1 MNHNS and CDR2 SASEGT. V lost 4 bases and J lost 4, with 19 bases in between. The CDR3 has 16 residues. The chain's CDR3 is CASSAQGRVGGYGYTF. The CDR3 DNA reads as TGTGCCAGCAGTGCTCAGGGGAGGGTAGGAGGCTATGGCTACACCTTC.

The chain joins TRBV5-5 to TRBJ2-7, with a tentative D call TRBD1 (5 bases). This CDR3 spans 13 amino acids. Per germline, CDR1 SGHKS and CDR2 YYEKEE (reference sequence). Trimming stripped 2 bases from V and 3 bases from J, with 9 bases between. CDR3 in DNA: TGTGCCAGCAGCTTTCAGGGAAGCTACGAGCAGTACTTC. It encodes CASSFQGSYEQYF.

The J gene is TRBJ2-7, the V gene TRBV27, with 7 bases lining up with TRBD1. The germline CDR1 and CDR2 sequences are MNHEY and SMNVEV (reference sequence). This CDR3 is built from 13 residues. Losses at the gene ends were 6 bases for V and 4 bases for J; bases not matched to a gene: 6. Written as DNA, the CDR3 is TGTGCCAGCAGGCCGTTCAGGGGGTACGAGCAGTACTTC. The encoded protein is CASRPFRGYEQYF.

The genes are TRBV9 and TRBJ2-7; TRBD1 is a possible D gene (7 bases). CDR3 size: 15 residues. Trimming removed 0 bases at V and 6 bases at J, with 16 bases between. CDR1 and CDR2 from the germline V gene are SGDLS and YYNGEE. CDR3 nucleotide sequence: TGTGCCAGCAGCGTAGCTTGGAACAGGGGAGGCGAGCAGTACTTC. Translated, it gives CASSVAWNRGGEQYF.

The chain joins TRBV6-6 to TRBJ2-7; 7 bases fit TRBD2. V was clipped by 10 bases and J by 3 bases; unmatched bases: 9. The CDR3 spans 13 residues. Germline V gene lookup returns CDR1 MNHNY and CDR2 SVGAGI (reference sequence). CDR3 residues: CATKMGEGYEQYF. The CDR3 DNA reads TGTGCCACTAAAATGGGGGAGGGCTACGAGCAGTACTTC.